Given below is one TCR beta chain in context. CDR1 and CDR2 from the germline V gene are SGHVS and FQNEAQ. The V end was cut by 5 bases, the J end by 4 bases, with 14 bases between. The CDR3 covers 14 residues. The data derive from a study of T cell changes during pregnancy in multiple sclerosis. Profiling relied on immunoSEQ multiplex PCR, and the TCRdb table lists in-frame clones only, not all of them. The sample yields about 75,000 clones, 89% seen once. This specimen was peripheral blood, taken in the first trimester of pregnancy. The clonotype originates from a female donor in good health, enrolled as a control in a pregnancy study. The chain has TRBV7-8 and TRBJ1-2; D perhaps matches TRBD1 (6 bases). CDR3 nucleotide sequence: TGTGCCAGCAGCGAAAGACAGGCGCTCTATGGCTACACCTTC. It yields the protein CASSERQALYGYTF.